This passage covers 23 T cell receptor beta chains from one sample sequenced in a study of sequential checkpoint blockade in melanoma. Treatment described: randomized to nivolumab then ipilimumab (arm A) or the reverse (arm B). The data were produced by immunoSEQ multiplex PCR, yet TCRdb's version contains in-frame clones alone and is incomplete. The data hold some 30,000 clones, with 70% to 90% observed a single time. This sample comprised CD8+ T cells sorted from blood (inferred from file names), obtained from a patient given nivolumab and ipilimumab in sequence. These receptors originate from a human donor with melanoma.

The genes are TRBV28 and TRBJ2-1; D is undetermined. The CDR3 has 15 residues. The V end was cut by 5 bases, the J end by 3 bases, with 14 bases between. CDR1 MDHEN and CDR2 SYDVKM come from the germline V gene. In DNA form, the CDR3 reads TGTGCCAGCAGTCTTCTCCAGCGTATCTACAATGAGCAGTTCTTC. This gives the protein CASSLLQRIYNEQFF.

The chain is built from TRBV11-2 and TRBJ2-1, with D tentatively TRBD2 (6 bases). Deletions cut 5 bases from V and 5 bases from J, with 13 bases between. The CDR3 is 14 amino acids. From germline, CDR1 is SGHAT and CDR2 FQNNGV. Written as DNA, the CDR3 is TGTGCCAGCAGCACCCAGGAGGGAAACAATGAGCAGTTCTTC. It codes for CASSTQEGNNEQFF.

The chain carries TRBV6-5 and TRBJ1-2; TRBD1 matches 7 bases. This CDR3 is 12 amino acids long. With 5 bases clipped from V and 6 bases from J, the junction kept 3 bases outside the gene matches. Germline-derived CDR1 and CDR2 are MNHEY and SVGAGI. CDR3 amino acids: CASSADRDGYTF. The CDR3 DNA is TGTGCCAGCAGTGCAGACAGGGATGGCTACACCTTC.

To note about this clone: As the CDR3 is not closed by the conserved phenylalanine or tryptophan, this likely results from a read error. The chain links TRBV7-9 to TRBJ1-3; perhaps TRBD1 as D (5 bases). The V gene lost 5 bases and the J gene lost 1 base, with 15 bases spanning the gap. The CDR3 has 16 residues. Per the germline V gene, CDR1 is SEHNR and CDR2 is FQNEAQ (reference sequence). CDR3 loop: CASSGAWGVSGNTIYI. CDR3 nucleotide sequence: TGTGCCAGCAGCGGAGCGTGGGGGGTGTCTGGAAACACCATATATATT.

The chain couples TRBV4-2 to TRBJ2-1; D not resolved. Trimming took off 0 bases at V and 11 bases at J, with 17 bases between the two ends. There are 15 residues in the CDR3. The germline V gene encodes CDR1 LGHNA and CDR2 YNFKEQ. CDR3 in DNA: TGTGCCAGCAGCCAAGAAGTGGCAGGAAACACCCAGCAGTTCTTC. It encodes CASSQEVAGNTQQFF.

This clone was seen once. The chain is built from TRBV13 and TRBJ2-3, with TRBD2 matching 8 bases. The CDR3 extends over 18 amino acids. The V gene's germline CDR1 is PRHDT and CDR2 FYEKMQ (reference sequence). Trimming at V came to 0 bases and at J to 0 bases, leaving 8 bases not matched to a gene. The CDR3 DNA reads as TGTGCCAGCAGCTTAGGCCAAAGCGGGGGCCCCAGCACAGATACGCAGTATTTT. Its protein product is CASSLGQSGGPSTDTQYF.

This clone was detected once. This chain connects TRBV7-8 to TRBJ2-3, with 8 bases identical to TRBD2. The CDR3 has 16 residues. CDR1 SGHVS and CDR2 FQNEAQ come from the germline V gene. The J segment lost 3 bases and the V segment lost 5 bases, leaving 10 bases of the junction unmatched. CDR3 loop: CASSDMAGGGTDTQYF. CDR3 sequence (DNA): TGTGCCAGCAGCGACATGGCGGGGGGCGGAACAGATACGCAGTATTTT. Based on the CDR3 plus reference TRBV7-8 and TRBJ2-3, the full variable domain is GAGVSQSPRYKVAKRGQDVALRCDPISGHVSLFWYQQALGQGPEFLTYFQNEAQLDKSGLPSDRFFAERPEGSVSTLKIQRTQQEDSAVYLCASSDMAGGGTDTQYFGPGTRLTVL.

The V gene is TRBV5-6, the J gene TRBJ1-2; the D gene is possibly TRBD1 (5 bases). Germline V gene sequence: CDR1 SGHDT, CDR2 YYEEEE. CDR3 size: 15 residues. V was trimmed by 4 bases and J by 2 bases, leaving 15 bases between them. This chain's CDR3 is CASSEGGVLNYGYTF. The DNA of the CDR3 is TGTGCCAGCAGCGAAGGAGGGGTTCTCAACTATGGCTACACCTTC.

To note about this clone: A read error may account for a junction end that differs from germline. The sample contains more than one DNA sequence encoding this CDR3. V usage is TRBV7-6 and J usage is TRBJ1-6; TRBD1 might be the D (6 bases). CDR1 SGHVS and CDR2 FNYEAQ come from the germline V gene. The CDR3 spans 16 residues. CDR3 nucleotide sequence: TGTGCCAGCAGCTTAGCGTTAAGGGGGAATAATTCCCCCCTCCACTTT. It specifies CASSLALRGNNSPLHF. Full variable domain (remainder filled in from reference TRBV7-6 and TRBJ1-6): GAGVSQSPRYKVTKRGQDVALRCDPISGHVSLYWYRQALGQGPEFLTYFNYEAQQDKSGLPNDRFSAERPEGSISTLTIQRTEQRDSAMYRCASSLALRGNNSPLHFGNGTRLTVT.

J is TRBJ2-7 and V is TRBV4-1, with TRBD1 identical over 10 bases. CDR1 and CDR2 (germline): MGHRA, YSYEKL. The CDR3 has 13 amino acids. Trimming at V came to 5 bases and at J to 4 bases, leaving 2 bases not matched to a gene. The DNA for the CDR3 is TGCGCCAGCAGCTGGGACAGGGGTTACGAGCAGTACGTC. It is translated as CASSWDRGYEQYV.

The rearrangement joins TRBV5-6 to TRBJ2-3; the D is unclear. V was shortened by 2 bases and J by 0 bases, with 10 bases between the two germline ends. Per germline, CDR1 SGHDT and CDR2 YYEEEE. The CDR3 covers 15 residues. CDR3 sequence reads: CASSFGLSSTDTQYF. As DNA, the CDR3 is TGTGCCAGCAGCTTTGGCCTTTCTAGCACAGATACGCAGTATTTT. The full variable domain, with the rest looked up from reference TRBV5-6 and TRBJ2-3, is DAGVTQSPTHLIKTRGQQVTLRCSPKSGHDTVSWYQQALGQGPQFIFQYYEEEERQRGNFPDRFSGHQFPNYSSELNVNALLLGDSALYLCASSFGLSSTDTQYFGPGTRLTVL.

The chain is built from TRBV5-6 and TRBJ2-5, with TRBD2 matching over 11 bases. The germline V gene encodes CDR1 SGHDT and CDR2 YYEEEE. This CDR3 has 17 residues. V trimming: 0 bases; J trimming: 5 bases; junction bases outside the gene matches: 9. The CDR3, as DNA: TGTGCCAGCAGCTTGGGATTCCTAGCGGGAGGCTGGGAGACCCAGTACTTC. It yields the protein CASSLGFLAGGWETQYF.

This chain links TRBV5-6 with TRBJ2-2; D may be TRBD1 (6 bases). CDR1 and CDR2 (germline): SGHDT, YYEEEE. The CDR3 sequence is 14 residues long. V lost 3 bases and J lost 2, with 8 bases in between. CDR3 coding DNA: TGTGCCAGCAGCTGGACAGCTAACACCGGGGAGCTGTTTTTT. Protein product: CASSWTANTGELFF.

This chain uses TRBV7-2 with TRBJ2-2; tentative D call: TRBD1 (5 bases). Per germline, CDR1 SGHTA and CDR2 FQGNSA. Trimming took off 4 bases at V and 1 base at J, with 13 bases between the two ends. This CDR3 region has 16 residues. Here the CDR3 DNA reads TGTGCCAGCAGCTCCCCTGTCAGGGTGAACACCGGGGAGCTGTTTTTT. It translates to CASSSPVRVNTGELFF. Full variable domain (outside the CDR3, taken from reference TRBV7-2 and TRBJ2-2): GAGVSQSPSNKVTEKGKDVELRCDPISGHTALYWYRQSLGQGLEFLIYFQGNSAPDKSGLPSDRFSAERTGGSVSTLTIQRTQQEDSAVYLCASSSPVRVNTGELFFGEGSRLTVL.

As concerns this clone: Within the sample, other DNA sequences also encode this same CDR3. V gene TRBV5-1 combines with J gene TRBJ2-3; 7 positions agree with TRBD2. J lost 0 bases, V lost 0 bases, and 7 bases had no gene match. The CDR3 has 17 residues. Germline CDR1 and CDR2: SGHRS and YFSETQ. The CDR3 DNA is TGCGCCAGCAGCTTGGGGCCGGGCGGGGGAAGCACAGATACGCAGTATTTT. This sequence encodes CASSLGPGGGSTDTQYF.

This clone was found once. In nucleotides, the CDR3 is TGTGCCAGCAGCTTGCAGGAAGCTCACACCTTC. Its protein product is CASSLQEAHTF. This chain uses TRBV7-9 with TRBJ1-2, with D unclear. CDR3 length: 11 amino acids. V was shortened by 3 bases and J by 12 bases, with 11 bases between the two germline ends. CDR1 and CDR2 from the germline V gene are SEHNR and FQNEAQ (reference sequence).

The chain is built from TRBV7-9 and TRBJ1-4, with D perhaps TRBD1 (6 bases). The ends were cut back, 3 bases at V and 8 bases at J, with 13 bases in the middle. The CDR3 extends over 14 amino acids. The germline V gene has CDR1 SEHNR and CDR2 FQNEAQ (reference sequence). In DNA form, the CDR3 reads TGTGCCAGCAGCTTTCACAGGGTCGGAGAAAAACTGTTTTTT. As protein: CASSFHRVGEKLFF. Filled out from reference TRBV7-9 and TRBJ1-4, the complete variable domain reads DTGVSQNPRHKITKRGQNVTFRCDPISEHNRLYWYRQTLGQGPEFLTYFQNEAQLEKSRLLSDRFSAERPKGSFSTLEIQRTEQGDSAMYLCASSFHRVGEKLFFGSGTQLSVL.

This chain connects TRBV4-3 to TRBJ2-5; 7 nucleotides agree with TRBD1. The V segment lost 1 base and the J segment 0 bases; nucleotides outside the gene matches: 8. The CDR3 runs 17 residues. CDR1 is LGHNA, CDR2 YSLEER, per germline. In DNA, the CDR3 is TGCGCCAGCAGCCAAGTTCTCGGGACAGTGGACCAAGAGACCCAGTACTTC. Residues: CASSQVLGTVDQETQYF.

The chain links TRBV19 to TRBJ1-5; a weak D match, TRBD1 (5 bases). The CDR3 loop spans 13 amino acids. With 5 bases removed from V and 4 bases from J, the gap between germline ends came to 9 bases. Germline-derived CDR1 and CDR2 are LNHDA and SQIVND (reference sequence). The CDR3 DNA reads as TGTGCCAGTAGTCGGGGGGATAATCAGCCCCAGCATTTT. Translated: CASSRGDNQPQHF.

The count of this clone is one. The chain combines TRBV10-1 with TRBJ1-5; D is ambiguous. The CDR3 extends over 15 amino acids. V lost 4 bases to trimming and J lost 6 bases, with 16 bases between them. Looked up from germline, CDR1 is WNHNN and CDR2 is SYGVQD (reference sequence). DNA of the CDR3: TGCGCCAGCAGTGCCCGACGGAGATCATGTCAGCCCCAGCATTTT. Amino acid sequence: CASSARRRSCQPQHF.

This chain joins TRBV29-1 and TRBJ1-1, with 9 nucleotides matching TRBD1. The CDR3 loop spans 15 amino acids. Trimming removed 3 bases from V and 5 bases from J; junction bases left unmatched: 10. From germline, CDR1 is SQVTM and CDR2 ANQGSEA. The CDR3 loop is CSVDLGGQGKTEAFF. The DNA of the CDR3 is TGCAGCGTTGACCTCGGGGGACAGGGAAAGACTGAAGCTTTCTTT.

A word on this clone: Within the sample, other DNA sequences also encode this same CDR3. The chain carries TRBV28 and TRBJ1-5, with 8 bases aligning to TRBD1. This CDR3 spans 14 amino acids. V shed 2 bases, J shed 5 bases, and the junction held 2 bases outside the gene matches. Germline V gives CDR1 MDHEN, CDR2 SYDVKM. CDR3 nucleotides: TGTGCCAGCAGTTTAGACAGGGGTTATCAGCCCCAGCATTTT. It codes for CASSLDRGYQPQHF.

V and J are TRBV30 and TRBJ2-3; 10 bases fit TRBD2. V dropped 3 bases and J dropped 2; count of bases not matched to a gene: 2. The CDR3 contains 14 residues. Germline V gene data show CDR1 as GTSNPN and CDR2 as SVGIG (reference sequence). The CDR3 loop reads CAWRLAGYTDTQYF. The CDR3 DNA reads TGTGCCTGGAGACTAGCGGGATACACAGATACGCAGTATTTT.